This entry lists 29 T cell receptor beta chains sequenced from one sample in a study of shared clonotypes between healthy human individuals. Clones were sequenced by immunoSEQ multiplex PCR, and TCRdb holds only the in-frame ones, with some missing. Counted here are 330,000 or so clones, less than 85% occurring once; the ten biggest clones make up less than 11%. The sequenced sample consisted of memory CD4+ T cells sorted from blood. Subset given: CD45RA-negative fraction. Receptors originate from a man aged 30-40 years in good health.

The CDR3 reads CSVEGQGAETQYF. The CDR3 DNA follows: TGCAGCGTTGAAGGACAGGGGGCGGAGACCCAGTACTTC. The genes are TRBV29-1 and TRBJ2-5; 10 bases align to TRBD1. V was clipped by 1 base and J by 5 bases; unmatched bases: 1. Per germline, CDR1 SQVTM and CDR2 ANQGSEA. The CDR3 sequence is 13 residues long.

The J gene is TRBJ2-2, the V gene TRBV25-1, with unresolved D. The CDR3 contains 14 residues. Germline CDR1 reads MGHDK; CDR2 reads SYGVNS. The V end lost 6 bases, the J end lost 4 bases, and 12 bases lay between the germline ends. The CDR3 sequence is CASSVGLGTGELFF. Written as DNA, the CDR3 is TGTGCCAGCAGCGTAGGGCTTGGCACCGGGGAGCTGTTTTTT.

This clone appeared once. J is TRBJ1-5 and V is TRBV4-3, with unresolved D. V was trimmed by 3 bases and J by 9 bases, leaving 12 bases between them. Germline V gene sequence: CDR1 LGHNA, CDR2 YSLEER. This CDR3 has 13 residues. CDR3 bases: TGCGCCAGCAGCCAGGGCCGAAGTATGCCCCAGCATTTT. This codes for CASSQGRSMPQHF.

In its sample, this clone was seen a few times. The V gene is TRBV6-5, the J gene TRBJ2-7; 7 nucleotides align to TRBD1. V lost 4 bases and J lost 4; bases outside the gene matches: 4. In germline, CDR1 is MNHEY, CDR2 SVGAGI. The CDR3 contains 13 residues. The CDR3 DNA reads as TGTGCCAGCAGTTTAGGGACAGAGTACGAGCAGTACTTC. Translated: CASSLGTEYEQYF.

The chain has TRBV5-1 and TRBJ2-5, with 10 nucleotides matching TRBD1. The J call is uncertain, as TRBJ2-7 better fits the DNA end. There are 14 residues in the CDR3. Germline V gene sequence: CDR1 SGHRS, CDR2 YFSETQ. The CDR3 here is CASSYRDRGSEQYF. The CDR3 nucleotides read TGCGCCAGCAGCTACCGGGACAGGGGCTCCGAGCAGTACTTC.

This clone was observed a few times. The chain employs TRBV19 and TRBJ2-7; 8 positions agree with TRBD2. The CDR3 has 13 residues. Germline CDR1 and CDR2: LNHDA and SQIVND (reference sequence). Trimming took 3 bases from V and 5 from J; bases not matched to a gene: 3. CDR3: CASSMGLGDEQYF. CDR3 sequence (DNA): TGTGCCAGTAGTATGGGACTAGGGGACGAGCAGTACTTC.

The CDR3 loop reads CASSPRLAGDHEQYF. In DNA, the CDR3 is TGTGCCAGCAGCCCCAGACTAGCGGGAGATCACGAGCAGTACTTC. The chain carries TRBV7-6 and TRBJ2-7, with TRBD2 matching over 12 bases. CDR3 size: 15 residues. V was pared by 5 bases and J by 5 bases, with 7 bases of the junction left unmatched. Per the germline V gene, CDR1 is SGHVS and CDR2 is FNYEAQ.

The rearrangement uses TRBV6-1 and TRBJ1-5, with TRBD1 matching over 10 bases. From germline, CDR1 is MNHNS and CDR2 SASEGT. J gave up 4 bases and V 6 bases, and 3 bases lay outside the gene matches. The CDR3 has 14 amino acids. CDR3: CASRGTGENQPQHF. DNA for the CDR3: TGTGCCAGCAGGGGGACAGGGGAGAATCAGCCCCAGCATTTT.

The chain has TRBV7-8 and TRBJ1-2; TRBD1 might be the D (6 bases). Looked up from germline, CDR1 is SGHVS and CDR2 is FQNEAQ. Trimming took off 1 base at V and 1 base at J, with 13 bases between the two ends. CDR3 length: 16 residues. CDR3 sequence: CASSLVGGGYNYGYTF. The DNA for the CDR3 is TGTGCCAGCAGCTTAGTAGGGGGAGGATATAACTATGGCTACACCTTC. Using reference TRBV7-8 and TRBJ1-2 for the parts outside the CDR3, the full variable domain is GAGVSQSPRYKVAKRGQDVALRCDPISGHVSLFWYQQALGQGPEFLTYFQNEAQLDKSGLPSDRFFAERPEGSVSTLKIQRTQQEDSAVYLCASSLVGGGYNYGYTFGSGTRLTVV.

This clone showed up many times. The V gene is TRBV25-1, the J gene TRBJ1-1; no definite D call. V lost 1 base and J lost 0, with 9 bases in between. The CDR3 spans 15 residues. Germline loops: CDR1 MGHDK, CDR2 SYGVNS. DNA for the CDR3: TGTGCCAGCAGTGAATCTGGGCAAATGAACACTGAAGCTTTCTTT. Protein: CASSESGQMNTEAFF.

This clone was seen only once. The rearrangement links TRBV10-3 to TRBJ2-1; 10 positions agree with TRBD2. The J segment lost 4 bases and the V segment lost 0 bases, leaving 3 bases of the junction unmatched. Per germline, CDR1 ENHRY and CDR2 SYGVKD. The CDR3 totals 16 residues. CDR3 sequence: CAISESPSGGYNEQFF. CDR3 nucleotides: TGTGCCATCAGTGAGTCGCCTAGCGGGGGATACAATGAGCAGTTCTTC.

CDR3 sequence reads: CASSSGGVGTQYF. The CDR3, as DNA: TGTGCCAGCAGCTCTGGAGGGGTTGGGACCCAGTACTTC. V and J are TRBV7-9 and TRBJ2-5, with D possibly matching TRBD2 (6 bases). In germline, CDR1 is SEHNR, CDR2 FQNEAQ (reference sequence). The length of the CDR3 is 13 residues. V lost 4 bases and J 7 bases, leaving 13 bases between the germline ends.

The chain recombines TRBV2 with TRBJ2-7; perhaps TRBD1 as D (6 bases). Germline CDR1 SNHLY, CDR2 FYNNEI. This CDR3 is 14 amino acids long. Between the trimmed V and J ends, which lost 11 bases and 4 bases, there was a span of 21 bases. The CDR3 region is CASSSFGTLYEQYF. The CDR3 region has the DNA TGTGCCTCATCATCATTCGGGACACTTTACGAGCAGTACTTC.

Comment on this clone: Because it lacks the conserved phenylalanine or tryptophan at the end, this CDR3 is likely a read error. The limits of the CDR3 on the DNA are not certain, so only TCRdb's listed CDR3 is given. The gene calls are TRBV11-3 and TRBJ2-7; TRBD2, the table's D call, was not compared with the DNA. The CDR3 comprises 17 residues, both ends counted. The germline V gene encodes CDR1 SGHNT and CDR2 YENEEA. The CDR3: CASSPILREGLVEWVEI.

The rearrangement joins TRBV5-1 to TRBJ1-1; a possible D gene is TRBD1 (5 bases). CDR1 is SGHRS, CDR2 YFSETQ, per germline. Trimming took off 3 bases at V and 1 base at J, with 10 bases between the two ends. The CDR3 is 14 residues long. CDR3 region: CASSSGVGNTEAFF. As DNA, the CDR3 is TGCGCCAGCAGCTCGGGGGTGGGGAACACTGAAGCTTTCTTT.

The rearrangement uses TRBV6-1 and TRBJ2-5; TRBD2 aligns across 9 bases. The ends lost 8 bases at V and 1 base at J; junction bases unmatched: 2. CDR1 MNHNS and CDR2 SASEGT come from the germline V gene. This CDR3 is 13 amino acids long. CDR3 sequence (DNA): TGTGCCAGCGTGACTAGCGGCCAAGAGACCCAGTACTTC. Its protein product is CASVTSGQETQYF.

The J gene is TRBJ2-6, the V gene TRBV4-3; no clear D gene. V was trimmed by 4 bases and J by 2 bases, leaving 9 bases between them. From germline, CDR1 is LGHNA and CDR2 YSLEER. The CDR3 runs to 15 residues. DNA for the CDR3: TGCGCCAGCAGCCGAGGACGCACTGGGGCCAACGTCCTGACTTTC. This encodes CASSRGRTGANVLTF.

This clone was found once. The chain recombines TRBV7-2 with TRBJ1-1; D ambiguous. CDR3 length: 16 amino acids. Trimming took 2 bases from V and 0 from J, leaving 13 bases between them. Germline CDR1 and CDR2: SGHTA and FQGNSA. The DNA of the CDR3 is TGTGCCAGCAGCTTATCCCCTGAGCTAATGAACACTGAAGCTTTCTTT. This translates into CASSLSPELMNTEAFF.

The chain employs TRBV28 and TRBJ2-2; D perhaps matches TRBD1 (6 bases). CDR3 length equals 16 residues. Germline values: CDR1 MDHEN, CDR2 SYDVKM. The V and J ends lost 2 bases and 6 bases respectively, with 16 bases between them. The CDR3 DNA sequence: TGTGCCAGCAGTTTACCCTATCGCACAGGGTCCGGGGAGCTGTTTTTT. This sequence encodes CASSLPYRTGSGELFF.

About this clone: Because the CDR3's place on the DNA is in doubt, the DNA is left out and the CDR3 is given as listed by TCRdb. The chain joins TRBV7-5 to TRBJ2-1. TRBV7-5 is designated a pseudogene. With termini counted, the CDR3 has 17 amino acids. The CDR3 loop reads CVRSVAPPVGPGNEQFF.

V and J are TRBV10-1 and TRBJ2-1; 9 bases map to TRBD1. Germline values: CDR1 WNHNN, CDR2 SYGVQD (reference sequence). CDR3 length: 16 residues. The J segment lost 8 bases and the V segment lost 0 bases, leaving 8 bases of the junction unmatched. CDR3: CASSESMGQGRDEQFF. In DNA form, the CDR3 reads TGCGCCAGCAGTGAGTCTATGGGACAGGGTAGGGATGAGCAGTTCTTC.

This chain connects TRBV5-5 to TRBJ2-1; 11 bases are a match to TRBD2. V shed 2 bases and J 8 bases; nucleotides not matched to a gene: 9. The germline V gene encodes CDR1 SGHKS and CDR2 YYEKEE (reference sequence). This CDR3 has 16 amino acids. This CDR3 reads CASSFLKLAGGHEQFF. CDR3 nucleotide sequence: TGTGCCAGCAGCTTCCTTAAGTTAGCGGGAGGGCATGAGCAGTTCTTC.

The gene calls are TRBV6-1 and TRBJ1-5; 10 bases agree with TRBD1. Trimming at V came to 5 bases and at J to 6 bases, leaving 7 bases not matched to a gene. This CDR3 spans 15 amino acids. The germline V gene encodes CDR1 MNHNS and CDR2 SASEGT. CDR3 residues: CASSIRTGGLQPQHF. CDR3 bases: TGTGCCAGCAGTATTCGGACAGGGGGTCTTCAGCCCCAGCATTTT.

This clone was counted a few times. The sample has other DNA sequences that encode this CDR3 too. The chain links TRBV7-9 to TRBJ2-7; D possibly corresponds to TRBD1 (5 bases). This CDR3 has 14 amino acids. Trimming pared 0 bases from V and 4 bases from J, leaving 10 bases between. Germline V CDR1 and CDR2: SEHNR, FQNEAQ (reference sequence). CDR3 in DNA: TGTGCCAGCAGCTTAGCAGGGGTTCATTACGAGCAGTACTTC. Its protein product is CASSLAGVHYEQYF.

The V and J genes are TRBV19 and TRBJ1-2; 8 bases are a match to TRBD1. J lost 8 bases, V lost 4 bases, and 3 bases had no gene match. The CDR3 totals 12 residues. Germline V gene lookup returns CDR1 LNHDA and CDR2 SQIVND (reference sequence). The CDR3 DNA reads as TGTGCCAGTAGTACCGACAGGGGCGGCTACACCTTC. Its translation is CASSTDRGGYTF.

This sequence joins TRBV7-9 and TRBJ2-4, with TRBD1 as a possible D gene (5 bases). The germline V gene encodes CDR1 SEHNR and CDR2 FQNEAQ (reference sequence). This CDR3 comprises 12 residues. Trimming removed 5 bases from V and 5 bases from J, with 7 bases in between. The CDR3 nucleotides read TGTGCCAGCAGCCAGACAGAAAACATTCAGTACTTC. It codes for CASSQTENIQYF.

CDR3 nucleotides: TGTGCCAGCAGCTTTCGACAGATAAGCACAGATACGCAGTATTTT. Amino acid sequence: CASSFRQISTDTQYF. The chain carries TRBV11-2 and TRBJ2-3; possible D gene TRBD1, 5 bases. The CDR3 spans 15 residues. Trimming stripped 3 bases from V and 0 bases from J, with 10 bases between. Germline loops: CDR1 SGHAT, CDR2 FQNNGV.

The gene calls are TRBV7-9 and TRBJ2-3; TRBD2 matches at 7 bases. Germline V CDR1 and CDR2: SEHNR, FQNEAQ (reference sequence). Losses at the gene ends were 0 bases for V and 0 bases for J; bases not matched to a gene: 0. This CDR3 has 15 amino acids. The CDR3 nucleotides are TGTGCCAGCAGCTTAGCTAGCGGGAGCACAGATACGCAGTATTTT. Residues: CASSLASGSTDTQYF.

This chain connects TRBV5-4 to TRBJ2-7; D unclear. Germline loops: CDR1 SGHNT, CDR2 YYREEE (reference sequence). V gave up 0 bases and J gave up 4 bases, with 5 bases separating them. This CDR3 region has 12 residues. CDR3 region: CASSLVIYEQYF. DNA of the CDR3: TGTGCCAGCAGCTTGGTAATATACGAGCAGTACTTC.